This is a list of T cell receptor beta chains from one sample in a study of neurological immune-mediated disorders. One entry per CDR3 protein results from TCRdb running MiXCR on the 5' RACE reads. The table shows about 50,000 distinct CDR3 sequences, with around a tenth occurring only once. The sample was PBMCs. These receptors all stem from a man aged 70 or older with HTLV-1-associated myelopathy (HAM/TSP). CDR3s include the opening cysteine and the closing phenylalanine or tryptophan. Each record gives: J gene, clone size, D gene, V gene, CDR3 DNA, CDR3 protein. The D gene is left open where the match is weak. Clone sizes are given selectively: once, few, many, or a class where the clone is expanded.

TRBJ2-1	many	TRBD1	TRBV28	TGTGCCAGCAGTCCCGGTAGGAAGACAGGGTACAATGAGCAGTTCTTC	CASSPGRKTGYNEQFF
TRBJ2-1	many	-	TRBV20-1	TGCAGTGCTAGCCAAGGACTAATGGACAATGAGCAGTTCTTC	CSASQGLMDNEQFF
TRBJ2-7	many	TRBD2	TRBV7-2	TGTGCCAGCAGCTTACCCGGGACTAGCGGAAAGCAGTACTTC	CASSLPGTSGKQYF
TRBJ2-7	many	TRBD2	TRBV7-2	TGTGCCAGCAGCTTACTAGCGGGAGTCTACGAGCAGTACTTC	CASSLLAGVYEQYF
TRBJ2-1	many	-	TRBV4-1	TGCGCCAGCAGGCCAGCGGGCCAGAGCAATGAGCAGTTCTTC	CASRPAGQSNEQFF
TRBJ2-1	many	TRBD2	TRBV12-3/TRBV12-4	TGTGCCAGCAGCCCAGGACTAGCGGGAGGATATGAGCAGTTCTTC	CASSPGLAGGYEQFF
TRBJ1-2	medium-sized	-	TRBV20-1	TGCAGTGCCCTAGACACCGCAGAAGGGGGTTGGCATGGCTACACCTTC	CSALDTAEGGWHGYTF
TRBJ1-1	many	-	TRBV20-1	TGCAGTGCTAGAGATCGTAAGAACACTGAAGCTTTCTTT	CSARDRKNTEAFF
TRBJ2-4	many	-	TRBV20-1	TGCAGTGCTAGACAGAGTGTAGCCAAAAACATTCAGTACTTC	CSARQSVAKNIQYF
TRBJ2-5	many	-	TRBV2	TGTGCCACCCGACAAGAGAGAGAGACCCAGTACTTC	CATRQERETQYF
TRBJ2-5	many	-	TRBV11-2	TGTGCCAGCAGCTTAGGCCTCGGGCAGTACTTC	CASSLGLGQYF
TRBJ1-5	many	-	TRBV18	TGTGCCAGCTCACCTACGAACCGAAATCAGCCCCAGCATTTT	CASSPTNRNQPQHF
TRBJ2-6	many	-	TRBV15	TGTGCCACCAGCAGAACCAGTAGCTCTGGGGCCAACGTCCTGACTTTC	CATSRTSSSGANVLTF
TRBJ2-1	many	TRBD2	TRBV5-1	TGCGCCAGCAGCTTCGGACTAGCGGGAGGGCCCTTTAATGAGCAGTTCTTC	CASSFGLAGGPFNEQFF
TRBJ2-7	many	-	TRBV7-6	TGTGCCAGCAGCTCCCAGGAGGGGTCCTACGAGCAGTACTTC	CASSSQEGSYEQYF
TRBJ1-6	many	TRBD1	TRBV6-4	TGTGCCAGCAGCCAGGGGGGGAATTCACCCCTCCACTTT	CASSQGGNSPLHF
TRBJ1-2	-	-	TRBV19	TGTACCAGCAGTTCTGGATCGGTGACCCCTGGCTACACCTTC	CTSSSGSVTPGYTF
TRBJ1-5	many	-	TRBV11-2	TGTGCCAGCAGCTTAGATCGCGTGGACAATCAGCCCCAGCATTTT	CASSLDRVDNQPQHF
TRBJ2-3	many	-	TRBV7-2	TGTGCCAGCAGCCCTATCACAGATACGCAGTATTTT	CASSPITDTQYF
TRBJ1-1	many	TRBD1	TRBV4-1	TGCGCCAGCAGCCGAGGCTGGCAACAGGGGGCTGAAGCTTTCTTT	CASSRGWQQGAEAFF
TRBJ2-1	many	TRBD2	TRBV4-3	TGCGCCAGCAGCCAAGACCCGCGGGGGAATTTCAATGAGCAGTTCTTC	CASSQDPRGNFNEQFF
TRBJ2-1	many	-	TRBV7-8	TGTGCCAGCAGCTTACCTTTTGCACTGGCGAGAAGCTCCTACAATGAGCAGTTCTTC	CASSLPFALARSSYNEQFF
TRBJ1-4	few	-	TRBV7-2	TGTGCCAGCAGCGACAGTACTCCGGGGGAAAAACTGTTTTTT	CASSDSTPGEKLFF
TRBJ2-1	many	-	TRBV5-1	TGCGCCAGCAGCTTGGCGGGCAGCCCCCCGGGTGAGCAGTTCTTC	CASSLAGSPPGEQFF
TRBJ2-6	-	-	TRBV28	TGTGCCAATGATCCCACAGACTCTGGGGCCAACGTCCTGACTTTC	CANDPTDSGANVLTF
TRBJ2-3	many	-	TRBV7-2	TGTGCCAGCAGCTTGGCCTTCACAGATACGCAGTATTTT	CASSLAFTDTQYF
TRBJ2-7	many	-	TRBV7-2	TGTGCCAGCAGCGCTGGGGCCGTCTCCTACGAGCAGTACTTC	CASSAGAVSYEQYF
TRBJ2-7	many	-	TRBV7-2	TGTGCCAGCAGCTTAGGTTTCGTCTCCTACGAGCAGTACTTC	CASSLGFVSYEQYF
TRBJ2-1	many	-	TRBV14	TGTGCCAGCAGCCTTTCGGACAGCCATGAGCAGTTCTTC	CASSLSDSHEQFF
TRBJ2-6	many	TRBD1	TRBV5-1	TGCGCCAGCAGCCCCGGGACAGGGGGTATCTCTGGGGCCAACGTCCTGACTTTC	CASSPGTGGISGANVLTF
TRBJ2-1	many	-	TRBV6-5	TGTGCCAGCAGCCAGACTACCAACAATGAGCAGTTCTTC	CASSQTTNNEQFF
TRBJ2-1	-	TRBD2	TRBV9	TGTGCCAGCAGCGTTAGAGGGAGGGCCCACTATGAGCAGTTCTTC	CASSVRGRAHYEQFF
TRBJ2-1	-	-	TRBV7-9	TGTGCCAGCGGGGGATTTTATTGGGACCCCGTTTTCTTC	CASGGFYWDPVFF
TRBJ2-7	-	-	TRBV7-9	TGTGCCAGCAGCTTAGAGGTCCGGGGCGAGCAGTACTTC	CASSLEVRGEQYF
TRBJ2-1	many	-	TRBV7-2	TGTGCCAGCAGCTTAGCCGGGAGTGTCAACAATGAGCAGTTCTTC	CASSLAGSVNNEQFF
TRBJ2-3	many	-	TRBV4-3	TGCGCCAGCAAGGGGAAGCTTGATACGCAGTATTTT	CASKGKLDTQYF
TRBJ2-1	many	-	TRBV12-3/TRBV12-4	TGTGCCAGCAGTCCCTACCCCTACAATGAGCAGTTCTTC	CASSPYPYNEQFF
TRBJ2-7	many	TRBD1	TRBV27	TGTGCCAGCAGTAGGGAACCGGGACAGTACTACGAGCAGTACTTC	CASSREPGQYYEQYF
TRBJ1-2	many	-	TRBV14	TGTGCCAGCAGCCCGGCAGCGGGGGGGATTGCGGCCCTCTATGGCTACACCTTC	CASSPAAGGIAALYGYTF
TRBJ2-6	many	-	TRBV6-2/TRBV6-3	TGTGCCAGCAGTTACCCATCCGGGACGGACCGCTCTGGGGCCAACGTCCTGACTTTC	CASSYPSGTDRSGANVLTF
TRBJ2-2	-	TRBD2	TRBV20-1	TGCAGTGCTAGTACTACCAGCGGGAGGATAGGAGGCACCGGGGAGCTGTTTTTT	CSASTTSGRIGGTGELFF
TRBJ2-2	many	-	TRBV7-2	TGTGCCAGCAGCTTAGGAAGAACCGGGGAGCTGTTTTTT	CASSLGRTGELFF
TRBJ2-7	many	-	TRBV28	TGTGCCAGCAGTTTATCGGGCACCTCCTACGAGCAGTACTTC	CASSLSGTSYEQYF
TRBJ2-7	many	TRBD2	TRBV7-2	TGTGCCAGCAGCTTCCAACTAGCGGGTATTTACGAGCAGTACTTC	CASSFQLAGIYEQYF
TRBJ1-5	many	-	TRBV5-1	TGCGCCAGCAGCTTGCTAGGGGATCAGCCCCAGCATTTT	CASSLLGDQPQHF